Listed here are 17 T cell receptor beta chains from one sample, sequenced in a study of shared clonotypes between healthy human individuals. Using immunoSEQ multiplex PCR, the repertoire was profiled, and TCRdb retains in-frame clones only, with some absent. The data contain some 1.4 million clones, 96% of them singletons. The sequencing sample was made of naive CD4+ T cells sorted from blood. Stated subset: CD45RA+ positively selected. These receptors were taken from a man between 25 and 39 years old in good health.

The V gene is TRBV25-1, the J gene TRBJ1-4, with TRBD1 as a possible D gene (5 bases). The CDR3 is made up of 15 amino acids. Germline V lookup: CDR1 MGHDK, CDR2 SYGVNS. V shed 4 bases and J shed 4 bases, with 13 bases lying between them. CDR3 DNA: TGTGCCAGCAGTGTCGTCGGGACCCATAATGAAAAACTGTTTTTT. This sequence encodes CASSVVGTHNEKLFF.

V and J are TRBV28 and TRBJ2-1; 9 bases are a match to TRBD2. With 2 bases clipped from V and 7 bases from J, the junction kept 6 bases outside the gene matches. Germline V gene lookup returns CDR1 MDHEN and CDR2 SYDVKM. The CDR3 has 15 residues. CDR3 bases: TGTGCCAGCAGTTTAGCGGGGGGGCCTAGAAATGAGCAGTTCTTC. It codes for CASSLAGGPRNEQFF.

This clone was recorded once. The chain joins TRBV7-9 to TRBJ2-7; D gene uncertain. The length of the CDR3 is 16 residues. The germline gives CDR1 SEHNR, CDR2 FQNEAQ (reference sequence). Trimming cost V 5 bases and J 0 bases, with 17 bases left between them. Written as DNA, the CDR3 is TGTGCCAGCAGCGGAACTAACAGCGCCTCCTCCTACGAGCAGTACTTC. It yields the protein CASSGTNSASSYEQYF.

The chain uses TRBV29-1 and TRBJ2-3, with a tentative D call TRBD1 (5 bases). The germline V gene encodes CDR1 SQVTM and CDR2 ANQGSEA. The V gene lost 7 bases and the J gene lost 5 bases, with 13 bases spanning the gap. This CDR3 region has 12 residues. The CDR3 here is CSGDVGVDTQYF. In nucleotides, the CDR3 is TGCAGCGGCGACGTAGGGGTAGATACGCAGTATTTT.

This chain joins TRBV28 and TRBJ2-7; perhaps TRBD1 as D (7 bases). The germline V gene encodes CDR1 MDHEN and CDR2 SYDVKM. This CDR3 is built from 15 residues. Trimming removed 6 bases from V and 0 bases from J, with 15 bases in between. The CDR3 spells CASSLQGTLSYEQYF. The DNA of the CDR3 is TGTGCCAGCAGCTTACAGGGGACTCTCTCCTACGAGCAGTACTTC.

The V and J genes are TRBV6-6 and TRBJ2-7; D remains ambiguous. This CDR3 contains 14 residues. CDR1 and CDR2 from the germline V gene are MNHNY and SVGAGI (reference sequence). The V end lost 7 bases, the J end lost 4 bases, and 17 bases lay between the germline ends. The CDR3 DNA is TGTGCCAGCACGCCGGCAGAGATGCCTTACGAGCAGTACTTC. This sequence encodes CASTPAEMPYEQYF.

The chain uses TRBV18 and TRBJ2-7; D perhaps matches TRBD1 (5 bases). The germline V gene encodes CDR1 KGHSH and CDR2 LQKENI. Trimming cost V 5 bases and J 6 bases, with 11 bases left between them. The CDR3 totals 12 residues. The CDR3 loop is CASSTDTSEQYF. CDR3 nucleotides: TGTGCCAGCTCAACGGACACAAGCGAGCAGTACTTC.

V is TRBV2 and J is TRBJ2-7, with D possibly called TRBD1 or TRBD2 (6 bases each). V gave up 2 bases and J gave up 3 bases, with 11 bases separating them. The CDR3 covers 14 residues. Germline V CDR1 and CDR2: SNHLY, FYNNEI. CDR3 nucleotide sequence: TGTGCCAGCAGTGAATATGAGGGGGGCTACGAGCAGTACTTC. Its protein product is CASSEYEGGYEQYF.

The rearrangement joins TRBV5-1 to TRBJ2-2; D is possibly TRBD1 (5 bases). The CDR3 spans 15 residues. The germline V gene encodes CDR1 SGHRS and CDR2 YFSETQ. The V end lost 4 bases, the J end lost 1 base, and 11 bases lay between the germline ends. The CDR3 spells CASSVDTRNTGELFF. DNA for the CDR3: TGCGCCAGCAGCGTGGACACAAGGAACACCGGGGAGCTGTTTTTT.

CDR3 sequence (DNA): TGCAGCGTTGATACGGACAAAGAGACCCAGTACTTC. As protein: CSVDTDKETQYF. This chain links TRBV29-1 with TRBJ2-5; tentative D call: TRBD1 (5 bases). This CDR3 spans 12 amino acids. The V end was cut by 3 bases, the J end by 3 bases, with 8 bases between. The V gene's germline CDR1 is SQVTM and CDR2 ANQGSEA. The variable domain in full, with the rest retrieved from reference TRBV29-1 and TRBJ2-5, is SAVISQKPSRDICQRGTSLTIQCQVDSQVTMMFWYRQQPGQSLTLIATANQGSEATYESGFVIDKFPISRPNLTFSTLTVSNMSPEDSSIYLCSVDTDKETQYFGPGTRLLVL.

The gene calls are TRBV7-6 and TRBJ2-2; TRBD2 matches 7 bases. The germline V gene encodes CDR1 SGHVS and CDR2 FNYEAQ. V was pared by 1 base and J by 4 bases, with 6 bases of the junction left unmatched. The CDR3 covers 16 residues. CDR3 protein: CASSLGEGGSTGELFF. The CDR3 DNA reads as TGTGCCAGCAGCTTAGGCGAGGGAGGGTCCACCGGGGAGCTGTTTTTT.

The chain joins TRBV29-1 to TRBJ2-3; the match to TRBD2 covers 13 bases. This CDR3 region has 15 residues. J gave up 4 bases and V 4 bases, and 5 bases lay outside the gene matches. The germline V gene has CDR1 SQVTM and CDR2 ANQGSEA. CDR3 coding DNA: TGCAGCGTTGGGACTAGCGGGAGTTTTCCAGATACGCAGTATTTT. The encoded protein is CSVGTSGSFPDTQYF.

The chain has TRBV19 and TRBJ1-1; unclear D gene. There are 13 residues in the CDR3. Germline V lookup: CDR1 LNHDA, CDR2 SQIVND (reference sequence). V lost 10 bases and J 4 bases, leaving 16 bases between the germline ends. This CDR3 is CATRTYLGTEAFF. The CDR3 DNA is TGTGCCACCCGGACCTACTTGGGCACTGAAGCTTTCTTT.

The rearrangement uses TRBV11-2 and TRBJ2-2, with D uncertain. This CDR3 spans 14 amino acids. Trimming stripped 7 bases from V and 4 bases from J, with 13 bases between. Per germline, CDR1 SGHAT and CDR2 FQNNGV. CDR3 amino acids: CASISQRFTGELFF. DNA of the CDR3: TGTGCCAGCATATCCCAGAGATTCACCGGGGAGCTGTTTTTT.

The chain links TRBV7-6 to TRBJ2-2; possible D gene TRBD2, 6 bases. Germline assignment: CDR1 SGHVS and CDR2 FNYEAQ. V was shortened by 3 bases and J by 1 base, with 15 bases between the two germline ends. This CDR3 has 17 residues. CDR3: CASSFGASAVNTGELFF. CDR3 DNA sequence: TGTGCCAGCAGCTTCGGTGCTAGCGCCGTGAACACCGGGGAGCTGTTTTTT.

This chain joins TRBV18 and TRBJ2-1; D may be TRBD2 (5 bases). Germline CDR1 is KGHSH and CDR2 is LQKENI. Trimming took 0 bases from V and 8 from J, leaving 17 bases between them. This CDR3 comprises 16 residues. CDR3 coding DNA: TGTGCCAGCTCACCACCGTCGGGAACCCTCCAACATGAGCAGTTCTTC. Its translation is CASSPPSGTLQHEQFF. The full variable domain, its missing parts supplied by reference TRBV18 and TRBJ2-1, is NAGVMQNPRHLVRRRGQEARLRCSPMKGHSHVYWYRQLPEEGLKFMVYLQKENIIDESGMPKERFSAEFPKEGPSILRIQQVVRGDSAAYFCASSPPSGTLQHEQFFGPGTRLTVL.

The CDR3 region is CASSLRGGSNQPQHF. In nucleotides, the CDR3 is TGTGCCAGCAGCTTACGAGGGGGCAGCAATCAGCCCCAGCATTTT. The chain recombines TRBV7-9 with TRBJ1-5; TRBD1 matches at 7 bases. This CDR3 is 15 amino acids long. The J segment lost 1 base and the V segment lost 2 bases, leaving 2 bases of the junction unmatched. Germline values: CDR1 SEHNR, CDR2 FQNEAQ (reference sequence). Combining the CDR3 with reference TRBV7-9 and TRBJ1-5 gives the whole variable domain DTGVSQNPRHKITKRGQNVTFRCDPISEHNRLYWYRQTLGQGPEFLTYFQNEAQLEKSRLLSDRFSAERPKGSFSTLEIQRTEQGDSAMYLCASSLRGGSNQPQHFGDGTRLSIL.